This T cell receptor (beta chain) was sequenced in a study of chemoradiotherapy in HPV16-positive cancers (dated by TCRdb to about 2022). In terms of the full investigation: Candidate HPV-specific T-cell clones and common TCR motifs were defined by functional T-cell assays performed on cells from a couple of HPV16-positive patients. The study asked whether T-cell immunity against the HPV oncoproteins E6 and E7 changes during chemoradiotherapy and whether it affects survival. Next, the candidate HPV-specific TCRs and motifs were followed in TCR repertoires from around 91 patients with HPV-related cancers. The full study reports these points: Expansion of candidate HPV-specific clones and E7-related TCR motifs was observed in the tumor microenvironment during treatment, whereas no such expansion was observed for non-HPV-specific T cells. In HPV16-positive patients, expansion of HPV-responsive T cells during chemoradiotherapy was associated with improved recurrence-free survival. The functional definition of HPV-specific T cells came from only a couple of HPV16-positive patients, and the survival association was reported for HPV16-positive patients.

The CDR1 and CDR2 encoded by the germline V gene are SGHTA and FQGNSA. CDR3 length: 17 amino acids, cysteine to phenylalanine. The DNA shown is the 51-base CDR3, in frame from base 1. V lost 1 base and J lost 2 bases, and the count of bases not matched to a germline gene is 6. The receptor library was made with the immunoSEQ multiplex PCR assay. TCRdb took this table from immuneACCESS and kept in-frame rearrangements with V and J called. Such tables lack part of the clones; where checked against another copy, unresolved V genes explain under half of the gap, and the rest is unexplained. In all, the sample holds tens of thousands of clones, and roughly 75% of those were seen once. The ten largest clones add up to roughly 3.8% of the sample. Because repertoires were sampled repeatedly during chemoradiotherapy, clonal expansion in the tumor microenvironment could be followed. This clone has just one count. There is no known antigen for this receptor. No base qualities exist here, and no much larger clone lies one base off it.

The receptor was derived from a human donor with HPV-associated anogenital cancer. The chain employs TRBV7-2 and TRBJ2-2; 8 middle bases align to TRBD1. Specimen: blood, collected from a patient who underwent chemoradiotherapy. CDR3 region: CASSLGPGQVNTGELFF. In nucleotides, the sequence is TGTGCCAGCAGCTTAGGGCCGGGACAGGTCAACACCGGGGAGCTGTTTTTT.